The 22 T cell receptor beta chains presented below share a single source sample, sequenced in a study of blood T cells in healthy people across ages. Combining a sample-barcoded 5' primer with a J-beta primer mix, a second PCR ran for about 7 to 12 cycles. MiXCR, run by TCRdb on the 5' RACE reads, gives a single entry per CDR3 protein. The sample comprises fewer than 1,000,000 distinct CDR3 sequences, 44% of which are singletons, and roughly 19% rests with the top ten. Sequencing input: blood. These receptor sequences come from a man aged 60-69 years in good health.

The chain combines TRBV4-1 with TRBJ2-7; 11 bases are shared with TRBD1. The CDR3 covers 17 residues. Germline V gives CDR1 MGHRA, CDR2 YSYEKL. J lost 1 base, V lost 4 bases, and 9 bases had no gene match. The CDR3 DNA is TGCGCCAGCAGCCCCCAGACCGGGACAGGGGGGTCCTACGAGCAGTACTTC. Its protein product is CASSPQTGTGGSYEQYF.

This rearrangement joins TRBV12-3 or TRBV12-4 to TRBJ2-3; TRBD1 agrees at 7 bases. The ends lost 2 bases at V and 13 bases at J; junction bases unmatched: 15. This CDR3 region has 15 residues. This CDR3 reads CASSLNRGSTDVEYF. For the CDR3, the DNA is TGTGCCAGCAGTTTAAACAGGGGAAGCACAGATGTGGAGTATTTT.

There are a few counts of this clonotype. The chain links TRBV12-3 or TRBV12-4 to TRBJ2-7; D is ambiguous. The CDR3 totals 14 residues. The ends were cut back, 4 bases at V and 5 bases at J, with 15 bases in the middle. The CDR3 protein is CASSSPYHSNEQYF. CDR3 in DNA: TGTGCCAGCAGTTCCCCTTACCACTCGAACGAGCAGTACTTC.

This clonotype was detected a few times. The V gene is TRBV4-1, the J gene TRBJ2-7, with no clear D. Per germline, CDR1 MGHRA and CDR2 YSYEKL. This CDR3 has 14 residues. Trimming removed 1 base at V and 1 base at J, with 8 bases between. Here the CDR3 reads CASSQGPTSYEQYF. The CDR3 coding sequence is TGCGCCAGCAGCCAAGGACCAACTTCCTACGAGCAGTACTTC.

V and J are TRBV20-1 and TRBJ2-7; D is undetermined. Germline values: CDR1 DFQATT, CDR2 SNEGSKA (reference sequence). This CDR3 has 13 residues. In DNA, the CDR3 is TGCAGCGCACTAAAGGGTTCGACCTACGAGCAGTACTTC. This gives the protein CSALKGSTYEQYF.

This clonotype showed up just a few times. This chain connects TRBV29-1 to TRBJ1-4; 9 positions agree with TRBD1. V dropped 4 bases and J dropped 7; count of bases not matched to a gene: 7. The germline gives CDR1 SQVTM, CDR2 ANQGSEA. The CDR3 spans 14 residues. This chain's CDR3 is CSVGGQGLGEKLFF. The CDR3 nucleotides are TGCAGCGTTGGCGGACAGGGGCTAGGTGAAAAACTGTTTTTT.

This chain links TRBV6-1 with TRBJ1-6; no definite D call. CDR1 MNHNS and CDR2 SASEGT come from the germline V gene. The CDR3 contains 13 residues. Trimming pared 4 bases from V and 12 bases from J, leaving 13 bases between. DNA for the CDR3: TGTGCCAGCAGTGCCCCGGAGCGCAGACCCCTCCACTTT. It specifies CASSAPERRPLHF.

The J gene is TRBJ2-5, the V gene TRBV12-3 or TRBV12-4, with TRBD2 matching 13 bases. V shed 0 bases and J 5 bases; nucleotides not matched to a gene: 3. The CDR3 covers 16 residues. CDR3 DNA: TGTGCCAGCAGTTTAGCGACTAGCGGGGGGATCGAGACCCAGTACTTC. Its translation: CASSLATSGGIETQYF.

This clonotype was counted a few times. V is TRBV6-2 or TRBV6-3 and J is TRBJ2-7, with 9 bases that match TRBD1. Germline-derived CDR1 and CDR2 are MNHEY and SVGEGT. The CDR3 sequence is 14 residues long. Germline trimming cut 6 bases from V and 6 bases from J; bases unmatched to any gene: 9. The CDR3 DNA is TGTGCCAGCAGAGGACAGGGGAGGTTCGGCGAGCAGTACTTC. Translated, it gives CASRGQGRFGEQYF.

The chain employs TRBV5-1 and TRBJ2-1, with a tentative D call TRBD1 (5 bases). This CDR3 spans 13 amino acids. Germline CDR1 is SGHRS and CDR2 is YFSETQ. The ends were cut back, 0 bases at V and 7 bases at J, with 8 bases in the middle. CDR3 bases: TGCGCCAGCAGCTTGGGATCAGGGAATGAGCAGTTCTTC. Its translation is CASSLGSGNEQFF.

The genes are TRBV6-2 or TRBV6-3 and TRBJ2-3; 15 bases match TRBD2. Losses at the gene ends were 2 bases for V and 4 bases for J; bases not matched to a gene: 7. The CDR3 runs to 18 residues. Per the germline V gene, CDR1 is MNHEY and CDR2 is SVGEGT. The CDR3 spells CASSYTEGLAGGPDTQYF. The CDR3 DNA is TGTGCCAGCAGTTACACCGAGGGACTAGCGGGGGGCCCAGATACGCAGTATTTT.

This chain joins TRBV4-3 and TRBJ2-3; 11 bases agree with TRBD2. Losses at the gene ends were 4 bases for V and 1 base for J; bases not matched to a gene: 4. The germline CDR1 and CDR2 sequences are LGHNA and YSLEER. This CDR3 contains 16 residues. CDR3 bases: TGCGCCAGCAGCCTTAGCGGGGGGGCCGGCACAGATACGCAGTATTTT. Its protein product is CASSLSGGAGTDTQYF.

Remarks on this clonotype: A read error may be the cause here, since a much bigger clone is one base away. V is TRBV6-5 and J is TRBJ1-1; unclear D gene. Trimming pared 0 bases from V and 10 bases from J, leaving 21 bases between. CDR3 size: 16 residues. CDR1 and CDR2 (germline): MNHEY, SVGAGI. In nucleotides, the CDR3 is TGTGCCAGCAGTTACTCGTCCATTCGGCCAGGCTCTACAGCTTTCTTT. Protein product: CASSYSSIRPGSTAFF.

The rearrangement links TRBV7-2 to TRBJ2-1, with 11 bases fitting TRBD1. Germline trimming cut 7 bases from V and 7 bases from J; bases unmatched to any gene: 12. This CDR3 spans 16 amino acids. The V gene's germline CDR1 is SGHTA and CDR2 FQGNSA. The CDR3 protein is CASNPGQGEVGNEQFF. The CDR3 DNA reads TGTGCCAGCAACCCGGGACAGGGGGAGGTTGGGAATGAGCAGTTCTTC.

This clonotype was counted only a few times. The rearrangement uses TRBV20-1 and TRBJ2-5; D gene uncertain. The CDR3 extends over 11 amino acids. The germline V and J ends were trimmed by 3 bases and 11 bases, with 13 bases remaining between them. Germline loops: CDR1 DFQATT, CDR2 SNEGSKA (reference sequence). The CDR3, as DNA: TGCAGTGCTAGTGTTTGGGATGAGCAGTACTTC. Translating it yields CSASVWDEQYF.

This clonotype came up a few times. The rearrangement links TRBV4-1 to TRBJ2-6, with unresolved D. Per germline, CDR1 MGHRA and CDR2 YSYEKL. Trimming left V 0 bases short and J 2 bases short, with 8 bases between. The CDR3 extends over 16 amino acids. The CDR3 loop reads CASSQDSSPGANVLTF. The CDR3, as DNA: TGCGCCAGCAGCCAAGACAGTAGCCCTGGGGCCAACGTCCTGACTTTC.

The chain recombines TRBV15 with TRBJ2-1; 8 nucleotides align to TRBD2. The junction had 5 bases not matched to a gene; V was cut back by 9 bases and J by 7 bases. CDR1 is LNHNV and CDR2 is YYDKDF in the germline V gene (reference sequence). The CDR3 is 12 residues long. The CDR3 DNA reads as TGTGCCACAGCCCAGCGGGGGAATGAGCAGTTCTTC. As protein: CATAQRGNEQFF.

A few counts support this clonotype. The CDR3 sequence: CASRELAGTYNEQFF. The CDR3 bases are TGTGCCAGCAGGGAATTAGCGGGGACCTACAATGAGCAGTTCTTC. V usage is TRBV6-2 or TRBV6-3 and J usage is TRBJ2-1; TRBD2 matches 8 bases. Looked up from germline, CDR1 is MNHEY and CDR2 is SVGEGT. V shed 6 bases, J shed 2 bases, and the junction held 6 bases outside the gene matches. The CDR3 has 15 residues.

This clonotype turned up a few times. The genes are TRBV20-1 and TRBJ1-2; 9 bases are shared with TRBD1. V lost 7 bases, J lost 7 bases, and 4 bases stayed unmatched. This CDR3 has 11 amino acids. The germline V gene has CDR1 DFQATT and CDR2 SNEGSKA (reference sequence). The CDR3 reads CSGQGVGGYTF. The CDR3 DNA is TGCAGTGGACAGGGGGTTGGTGGCTACACCTTC.

The V gene is TRBV28, the J gene TRBJ1-2, with D perhaps TRBD1 (6 bases). Germline V gene sequence: CDR1 MDHEN, CDR2 SYDVKM. This CDR3 contains 13 residues. Trimming shortened V by 10 bases and J by 5 bases, and 17 bases separated the two germline ends. This chain's CDR3 is CATLSGGRYGYTF. The DNA for the CDR3 is TGTGCCACTCTATCGGGGGGGCGGTATGGCTACACCTTC.

The V call is TRBV5-6, the J call TRBJ2-3, with D possibly matching TRBD1 (6 bases). CDR1 and CDR2 from the germline V gene are SGHDT and YYEEEE. V gave up 5 bases and J gave up 5 bases, with 9 bases separating them. There are 12 residues in the CDR3. CDR3 in amino acids: CASRQGQDTQYF. Here the CDR3 DNA reads TGTGCCAGCAGACAGGGTCAAGATACGCAGTATTTT.

The chain recombines TRBV12-3 or TRBV12-4 with TRBJ1-6; 7 bases fit TRBD1. The ends lost 5 bases at V and 8 bases at J; junction bases unmatched: 12. The CDR3 extends over 16 amino acids. The CDR3 DNA sequence: TGTGCCAGCAGTCCCGGGACAGCTGAGGTTTATTCACCCCTCCACTTT. This sequence encodes CASSPGTAEVYSPLHF.